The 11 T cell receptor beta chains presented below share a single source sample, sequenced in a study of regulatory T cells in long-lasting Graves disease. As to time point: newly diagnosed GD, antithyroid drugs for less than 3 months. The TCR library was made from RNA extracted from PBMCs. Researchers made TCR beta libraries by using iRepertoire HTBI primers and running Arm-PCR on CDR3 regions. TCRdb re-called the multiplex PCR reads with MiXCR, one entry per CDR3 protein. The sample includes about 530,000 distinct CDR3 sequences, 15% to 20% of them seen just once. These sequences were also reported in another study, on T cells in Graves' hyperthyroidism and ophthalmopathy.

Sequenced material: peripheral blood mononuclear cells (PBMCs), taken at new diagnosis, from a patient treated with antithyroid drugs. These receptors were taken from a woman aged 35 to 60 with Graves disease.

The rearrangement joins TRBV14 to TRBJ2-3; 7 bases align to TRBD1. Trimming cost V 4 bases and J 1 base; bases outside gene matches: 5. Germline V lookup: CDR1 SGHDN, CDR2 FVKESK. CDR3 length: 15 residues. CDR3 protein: CASSLGGFRTDTQYF. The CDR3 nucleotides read TGTGCCAGCAGCCTAGGGGGCTTTCGCACAGATACGCAGTATTTT. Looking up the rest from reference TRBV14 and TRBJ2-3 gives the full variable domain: EAGVTQFPSHSVIEKGQTVTLRCDPISGHDNLYWYRRVMGKEIKFLLHFVKESKQDESGMPNNRFLAERTGGTYSTLKVQPAELEDSGVYFCASSLGGFRTDTQYFGPGTRLTVL.

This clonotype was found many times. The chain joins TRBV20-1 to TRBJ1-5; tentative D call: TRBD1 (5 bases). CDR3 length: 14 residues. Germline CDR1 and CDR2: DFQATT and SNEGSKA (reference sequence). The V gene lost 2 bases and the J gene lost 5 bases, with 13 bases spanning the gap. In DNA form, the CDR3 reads TGCAGTGCTAGACGGGGGGGATCGGATCAGCCCCAGCATTTT. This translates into CSARRGGSDQPQHF.

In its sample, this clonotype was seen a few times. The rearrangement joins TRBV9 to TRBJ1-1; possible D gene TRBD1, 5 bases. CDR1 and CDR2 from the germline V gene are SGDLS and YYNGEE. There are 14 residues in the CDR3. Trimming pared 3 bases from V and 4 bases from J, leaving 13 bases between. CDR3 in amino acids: CASSAALGGTEAFF. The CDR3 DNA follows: TGTGCCAGCAGCGCCGCCCTCGGGGGCACTGAAGCTTTCTTT.

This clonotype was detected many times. CDR3 nucleotides: TGTGCCTGGAGTTTCGTGGATTACAGCTACAATGAGCAGTTCTTC. It is translated as CAWSFVDYSYNEQFF. The chain joins TRBV30 to TRBJ2-1; D is unresolved. Trimming removed 2 bases from V and 3 bases from J, with 14 bases in between. Germline CDR1 reads GTSNPN; CDR2 reads SVGIG (reference sequence). The CDR3 has 15 residues.

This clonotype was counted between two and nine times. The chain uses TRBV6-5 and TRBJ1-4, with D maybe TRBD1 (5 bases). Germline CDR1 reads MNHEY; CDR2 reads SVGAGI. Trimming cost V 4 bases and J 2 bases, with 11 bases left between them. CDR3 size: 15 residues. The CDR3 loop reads CASSSFGATNEKLFF. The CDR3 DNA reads TGTGCCAGCAGTTCCTTCGGGGCGACTAATGAAAAACTGTTTTTT.

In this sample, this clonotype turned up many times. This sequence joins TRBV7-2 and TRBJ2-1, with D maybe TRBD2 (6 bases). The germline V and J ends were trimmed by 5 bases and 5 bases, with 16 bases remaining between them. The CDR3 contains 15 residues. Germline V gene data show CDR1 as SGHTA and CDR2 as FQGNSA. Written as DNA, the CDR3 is TGTGCCAGCAGCCTCGGGACTCTGCTCCACAATGAGCAGTTCTTC. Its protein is CASSLGTLLHNEQFF.

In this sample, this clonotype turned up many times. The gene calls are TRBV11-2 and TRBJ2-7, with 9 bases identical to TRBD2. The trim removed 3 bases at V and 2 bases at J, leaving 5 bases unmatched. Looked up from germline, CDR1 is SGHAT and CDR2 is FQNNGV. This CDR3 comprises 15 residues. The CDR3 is CASSFGLASTYEQYF. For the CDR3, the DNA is TGTGCCAGCAGCTTCGGACTAGCGAGTACCTACGAGCAGTACTTC. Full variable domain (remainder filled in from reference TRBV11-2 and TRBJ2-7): EAGVAQSPRYKIIEKRQSVAFWCNPISGHATLYWYQQILGQGPKLLIQFQNNGVVDDSQLPKDRFSAERLKGVDSTLKIQPAKLEDSAVYLCASSFGLASTYEQYFGPGTRLTVT.

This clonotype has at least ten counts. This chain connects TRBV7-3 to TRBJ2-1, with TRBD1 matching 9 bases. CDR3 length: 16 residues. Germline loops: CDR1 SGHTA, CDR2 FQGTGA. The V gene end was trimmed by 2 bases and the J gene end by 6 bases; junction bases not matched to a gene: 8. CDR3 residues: CASSLLGTGSGNEQFF. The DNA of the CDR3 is TGTGCCAGCAGCTTATTGGGGACAGGGAGCGGCAATGAGCAGTTCTTC.

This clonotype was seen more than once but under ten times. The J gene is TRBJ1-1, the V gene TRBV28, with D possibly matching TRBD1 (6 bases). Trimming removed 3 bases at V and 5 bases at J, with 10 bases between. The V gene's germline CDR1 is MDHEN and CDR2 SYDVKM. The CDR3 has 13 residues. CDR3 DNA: TGTGCCAGCAGTTTCCCGGGGGCGACTGAAGCTTTCTTT. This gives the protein CASSFPGATEAFF.

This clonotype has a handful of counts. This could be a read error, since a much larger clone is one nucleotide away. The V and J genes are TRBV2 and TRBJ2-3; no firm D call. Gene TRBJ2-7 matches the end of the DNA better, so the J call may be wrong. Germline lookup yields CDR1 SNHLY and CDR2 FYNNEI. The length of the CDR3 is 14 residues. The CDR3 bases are TGTGCCAGCAGTGAGGTGAAGGGTTATGGTGAGCAGTACTTC. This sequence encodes CASSEVKGYGEQYF.

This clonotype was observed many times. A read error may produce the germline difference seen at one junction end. CDR3 in amino acids: CASSFAGGELYEQYF. The CDR3 DNA is TGTGCCAGCAGCTTCGCAGGGGGCGAATTGTACGAGCAGTACTTC. This rearrangement joins TRBV5-1 to TRBJ2-7; 8 bases agree with TRBD1. The germline CDR1 and CDR2 sequences are SGHRS and YFSETQ. This CDR3 spans 15 amino acids.